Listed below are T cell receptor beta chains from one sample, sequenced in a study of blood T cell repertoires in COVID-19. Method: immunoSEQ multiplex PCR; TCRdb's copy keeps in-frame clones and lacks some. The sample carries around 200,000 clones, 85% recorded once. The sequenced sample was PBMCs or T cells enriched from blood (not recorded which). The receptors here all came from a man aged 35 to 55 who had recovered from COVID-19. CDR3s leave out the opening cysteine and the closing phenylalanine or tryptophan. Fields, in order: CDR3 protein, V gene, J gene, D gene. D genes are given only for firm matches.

cdr3_aa: ASSRDTGELF
v_call: TRBV2
j_call: TRBJ2-2
d_call: NA

cdr3_aa: ASSDILNTEAF
v_call: TRBV5-1
j_call: TRBJ1-1
d_call: NA

cdr3_aa: ASAQASYEQY
v_call: TRBV6-5
j_call: TRBJ2-7
d_call: NA

cdr3_aa: ASMLAGQETQY
v_call: TRBV12-3/TRBV12-4
j_call: TRBJ2-5
d_call: TRBD2

cdr3_aa: ASSQAGGRGYEQY
v_call: TRBV3-1/TRBV3-2
j_call: TRBJ2-7
d_call: TRBD2

cdr3_aa: ASSELAGQGGTEAF
v_call: TRBV25-1
j_call: TRBJ1-1
d_call: NA

cdr3_aa: ASSRDLYNEQF
v_call: TRBV11-2
j_call: TRBJ2-1
d_call: NA

cdr3_aa: ASSLESGVGNTEAF
v_call: TRBV7-9
j_call: TRBJ1-1
d_call: NA

cdr3_aa: ASSVRTGPYNEQF
v_call: TRBV9
j_call: TRBJ2-1
d_call: TRBD1

cdr3_aa: ASSQGTRGYT
v_call: TRBV3-1/TRBV3-2
j_call: TRBJ1-2
d_call: NA

cdr3_aa: ASSPEGTTTYNEQF
v_call: TRBV18
j_call: TRBJ2-1
d_call: TRBD2

cdr3_aa: ASSQQGWRDEQF
v_call: TRBV4-3
j_call: TRBJ2-1
d_call: NA

cdr3_aa: ASSEQTTDTQY
v_call: TRBV27
j_call: TRBJ2-3
d_call: NA

cdr3_aa: SVGLAGSSTDTQY
v_call: TRBV29-1
j_call: TRBJ2-3
d_call: TRBD2

cdr3_aa: ASSFRRFNEKLF
v_call: TRBV28
j_call: TRBJ1-4
d_call: NA

cdr3_aa: ASSDGTSGYNEQF
v_call: TRBV6-4
j_call: TRBJ2-1
d_call: TRBD2

cdr3_aa: ASSVATSGRGETQY
v_call: TRBV9
j_call: TRBJ2-5
d_call: TRBD2

cdr3_aa: ASSQTSSTDTQY
v_call: TRBV11-3
j_call: TRBJ2-3
d_call: TRBD2

cdr3_aa: ASTIYPDGEAGDTQY
v_call: TRBV7-9
j_call: TRBJ2-3
d_call: NA

cdr3_aa: ASSPGGAKGTEAF
v_call: TRBV7-2
j_call: TRBJ1-1
d_call: NA

cdr3_aa: ASSDSPSSYNEQF
v_call: TRBV19
j_call: TRBJ2-1
d_call: NA

cdr3_aa: ASSARIAAQETQY
v_call: TRBV9
j_call: TRBJ2-5
d_call: NA

cdr3_aa: ASSQPGKEGYT
v_call: TRBV3-1/TRBV3-2
j_call: TRBJ1-2
d_call: NA

cdr3_aa: ASKAAGKTTDTQY
v_call: TRBV25-1
j_call: TRBJ2-3
d_call: NA

cdr3_aa: ASSLDSFPNYGYT
v_call: TRBV5-1
j_call: TRBJ1-2
d_call: NA

cdr3_aa: ASSQVGLDMSDTQY
v_call: TRBV16
j_call: TRBJ2-3
d_call: TRBD2

cdr3_aa: ASSPTSGSQDTQY
v_call: TRBV6-2/TRBV6-3
j_call: TRBJ2-3
d_call: TRBD2

cdr3_aa: ASTPLGSSGNTIY
v_call: TRBV7-9
j_call: TRBJ1-3
d_call: NA

cdr3_aa: SVGQGRNQPQH
v_call: TRBV29-1
j_call: TRBJ1-5
d_call: TRBD1

cdr3_aa: ASSLDARDEQF
v_call: TRBV12-3/TRBV12-4
j_call: TRBJ2-1
d_call: NA

cdr3_aa: ASSLRDRAYEQY
v_call: TRBV18
j_call: TRBJ2-7
d_call: TRBD1

cdr3_aa: ASSFYAGGPSRDEQY
v_call: TRBV7-9
j_call: TRBJ2-7
d_call: TRBD2

cdr3_aa: ASSSIGLAGASEQY
v_call: TRBV4-1
j_call: TRBJ2-7
d_call: TRBD2

cdr3_aa: SDKKGGQETQY
v_call: TRBV29-1
j_call: TRBJ2-5
d_call: NA

cdr3_aa: ASSTTESGNTIY
v_call: TRBV5-1
j_call: TRBJ1-3
d_call: NA

cdr3_aa: ASSFRGTGANEQF
v_call: TRBV6-5
j_call: TRBJ2-1
d_call: TRBD1

cdr3_aa: ASSQVEVAYNEQF
v_call: TRBV3-1/TRBV3-2
j_call: TRBJ2-1
d_call: NA

cdr3_aa: ASSYLTGELF
v_call: TRBV9
j_call: TRBJ2-2
d_call: NA

cdr3_aa: ASNAGTGGNTQY
v_call: TRBV5-1
j_call: TRBJ2-3
d_call: TRBD1

cdr3_aa: AWSVAGQLSNQPQH
v_call: TRBV30
j_call: TRBJ1-5
d_call: NA

cdr3_aa: SVPAGQINSPLH
v_call: TRBV29-1
j_call: TRBJ1-6
d_call: TRBD1

cdr3_aa: ASSPGQIYGYT
v_call: TRBV5-5
j_call: TRBJ1-2
d_call: TRBD1

cdr3_aa: ASSLGQGGNEQF
v_call: TRBV5-1
j_call: TRBJ2-1
d_call: TRBD1

cdr3_aa: ASSPAGQAFYGYT
v_call: TRBV5-1
j_call: TRBJ1-2
d_call: TRBD1

cdr3_aa: ASSIGQGNQPQH
v_call: TRBV19
j_call: TRBJ1-5
d_call: TRBD1

cdr3_aa: ASSLTRAEQY
v_call: TRBV7-9
j_call: TRBJ2-7
d_call: NA

cdr3_aa: ASRANQGNEQF
v_call: TRBV2
j_call: TRBJ2-1
d_call: NA

cdr3_aa: ASRRTGGPNTGELF
v_call: TRBV3-1/TRBV3-2
j_call: TRBJ2-2
d_call: TRBD2

cdr3_aa: ASSRFMTIRGPGELF
v_call: TRBV23-1
j_call: TRBJ2-2
d_call: NA

cdr3_aa: ASSHDRGLSNQPQH
v_call: TRBV21-1
j_call: TRBJ1-5
d_call: NA

cdr3_aa: ASSLGQNYGYT
v_call: TRBV5-4
j_call: TRBJ1-2
d_call: NA

cdr3_aa: ASSRDRGYTGELF
v_call: TRBV5-1
j_call: TRBJ2-2
d_call: TRBD1

cdr3_aa: ASSLRDHQPQH
v_call: TRBV11-1
j_call: TRBJ1-5
d_call: NA

cdr3_aa: ASSLPGLAGGHEQY
v_call: TRBV5-4
j_call: TRBJ2-7
d_call: TRBD2